What follows are 11 T cell receptor beta chains derived from one specimen sequenced in a study of T cells in localized non-small cell lung cancer. Clones were read by immunoSEQ multiplex PCR, and TCRdb kept only the in-frame ones, dropping some. The table includes more than 1,200 clones, 22% detected once. This specimen consisted of normal lung tissue next to the tumor, obtained before any cancer treatment. Receptors originate from a female donor at least 60 years old with stage I squamous cell lung carcinoma.

J is TRBJ2-6 and V is TRBV25-1; D is possibly TRBD1 (6 bases). Trimming left V 6 bases short and J 5 bases short, with 23 bases between. This CDR3 contains 18 residues. Germline V gene sequence: CDR1 MGHDK, CDR2 SYGVNS. The DNA of the CDR3 is TGTGCCAGCAGCCCCAAGACAGGTGCGGTAGAAAGGGCCAACGTCCTGACTTTC. This encodes CASSPKTGAVERANVLTF. The full variable domain, in which reference TRBV25-1 and TRBJ2-6 provide the parts outside the CDR3, is EADIYQTPRYLVIGTGKKITLECSQTMGHDKMYWYQQDPGMELHLIHYSYGVNSTEKGDLSSESTVSRIRTEHFPLTLESARPSHTSQYLCASSPKTGAVERANVLTFGAGSRLTVL.

In this sample, this clone is medium-sized. The chain links TRBV11-3 to TRBJ2-1, with TRBD2 identical over 11 bases. V was clipped by 2 bases and J by 9 bases; unmatched bases: 12. Germline CDR1 and CDR2: SGHNT and YENEEA. The CDR3 runs 17 residues. CDR3 nucleotide sequence: TGTGCCAGCAGCTTAACGGGGGCTAGCGGGAGGCGGGGTGAGCAGTTCTTC. It translates to CASSLTGASGRRGEQFF.

The chain carries TRBV14 and TRBJ1-3; TRBD1 agrees at 9 bases. The CDR3 has 14 amino acids. Germline CDR1 SGHDN, CDR2 FVKESK. V was pared by 4 bases and J by 5 bases, with 3 bases of the junction left unmatched. DNA for the CDR3: TGTGCCAGCAGCCGATACAGGGGGCGAAACACCATATATTTT. Its protein product is CASSRYRGRNTIYF.

The rearrangement links TRBV9 to TRBJ2-6, with 10 bases aligning to TRBD1. V gave up 1 base and J gave up 0 bases; unmatched junction bases: 4. The CDR3 is 18 amino acids. Germline-derived CDR1 and CDR2 are SGDLS and YYNGEE. The CDR3 sequence is CASSVRDRGISGANVLTF. DNA of the CDR3: TGTGCCAGCAGCGTAAGGGACAGGGGCATCTCTGGGGCCAACGTCCTGACTTTC.

This clone turned up a few times. The J gene is TRBJ1-1, the V gene TRBV29-1, with 7 bases matching TRBD1. CDR1 and CDR2 (germline): SQVTM, ANQGSEA. V lost 0 bases, J lost 1 base, and 11 bases stayed unmatched. This CDR3 spans 17 amino acids. CDR3 sequence reads: CSVEDLAGGGPNTEAFF. Written as DNA, the CDR3 is TGCAGCGTTGAAGATCTGGCAGGGGGGGGGCCGAACACTGAAGCTTTCTTT.

The chain is built from TRBV19 and TRBJ1-1; D is uncertain. CDR1 LNHDA and CDR2 SQIVND come from the germline V gene (reference sequence). Trimming took 2 bases from V and 2 from J, leaving 6 bases between them. The CDR3 is made up of 13 amino acids. The CDR3 protein is CASSISINTEAFF. The DNA of the CDR3 is TGTGCCAGTAGTATAAGCATAAACACTGAAGCTTTCTTT.

The chain uses TRBV19 and TRBJ2-2, with 10 bases aligning to TRBD1. Germline V gene lookup returns CDR1 LNHDA and CDR2 SQIVND (reference sequence). The CDR3 is 15 amino acids. V trimming: 8 bases; J trimming: 7 bases; junction bases outside the gene matches: 10. CDR3 protein: CASAATGGDIGELFF. In DNA form, the CDR3 reads TGTGCCAGTGCCGCGACAGGGGGCGATATCGGGGAGCTGTTTTTT.

The chain has TRBV15 and TRBJ2-4; D unclear. The germline gives CDR1 LNHNV, CDR2 YYDKDF (reference sequence). V was trimmed by 5 bases and J by 0 bases, leaving 14 bases between them. The CDR3 is 16 amino acids. The CDR3 sequence: CATSPVQVLAKNIQYF. The CDR3 nucleotides read TGTGCCACCAGCCCCGTGCAGGTTTTAGCCAAAAACATTCAGTACTTC.

The chain uses TRBV29-1 and TRBJ1-5; 10 bases align to TRBD1. V was pared by 5 bases and J by 11 bases, with 6 bases of the junction left unmatched. CDR1 is SQVTM, CDR2 ANQGSEA, per germline. CDR3 length equals 12 residues. CDR3 sequence reads: CSVTGTGATQHF. Written as DNA, the CDR3 is TGCAGCGTTACCGGGACAGGGGCAACCCAGCATTTT.

The chain carries TRBV15 and TRBJ2-5, with D possibly TRBD1 on 6 matching bases. The germline V gene has CDR1 LNHNV and CDR2 YYDKDF (reference sequence). The CDR3 extends over 15 amino acids. The ends were cut back, 1 base at V and 3 bases at J, with 12 bases in the middle. This CDR3 reads CATSRVGGSKETQYF. The CDR3 coding sequence is TGTGCCACCAGCAGAGTAGGGGGATCGAAAGAGACCCAGTACTTC.

This clone ranks as large (0.1 to 1%). This chain joins TRBV6-1 and TRBJ1-1; D is possibly TRBD1 (5 bases). The CDR3 contains 14 residues. V shed 1 base and J shed 4 bases, with 10 bases lying between them. CDR1 MNHNS and CDR2 SASEGT come from the germline V gene. The CDR3 DNA sequence: TGTGCCAGCAGTGAAGTCAGGGTAGTCACTGAAGCTTTCTTT. Encoded protein: CASSEVRVVTEAFF.